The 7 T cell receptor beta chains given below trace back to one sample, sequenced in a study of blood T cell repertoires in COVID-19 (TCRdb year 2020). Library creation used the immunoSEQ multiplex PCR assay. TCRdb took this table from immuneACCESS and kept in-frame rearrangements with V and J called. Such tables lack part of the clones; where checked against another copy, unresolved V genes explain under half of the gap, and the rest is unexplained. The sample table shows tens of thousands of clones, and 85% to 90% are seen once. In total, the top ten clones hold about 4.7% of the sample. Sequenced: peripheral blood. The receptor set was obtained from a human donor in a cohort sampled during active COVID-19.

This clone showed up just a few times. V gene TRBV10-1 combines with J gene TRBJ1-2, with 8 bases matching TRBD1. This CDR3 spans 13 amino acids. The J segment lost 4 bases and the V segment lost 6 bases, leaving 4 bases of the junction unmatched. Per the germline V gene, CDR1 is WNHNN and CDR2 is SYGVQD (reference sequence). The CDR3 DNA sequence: TGCGCCAGCAGCCCCGGGACAGGCTATGGCTACACCTTC. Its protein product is CASSPGTGYGYTF.

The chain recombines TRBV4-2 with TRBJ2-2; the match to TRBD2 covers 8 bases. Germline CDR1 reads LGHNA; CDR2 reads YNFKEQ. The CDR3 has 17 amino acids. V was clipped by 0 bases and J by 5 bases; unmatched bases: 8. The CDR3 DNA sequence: TGTGCCAGCAGCCAAGAAAGAGCGGGAGTGGGTACCGGGGAGCTGTTTTTT. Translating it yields CASSQERAGVGTGELFF.

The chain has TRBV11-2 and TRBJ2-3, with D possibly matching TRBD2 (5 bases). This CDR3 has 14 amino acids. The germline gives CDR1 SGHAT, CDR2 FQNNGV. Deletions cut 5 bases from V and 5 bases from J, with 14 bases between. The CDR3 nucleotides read TGTGCCAGCAGCCTGGATCCCCGGGGAGATACGCAGTATTTT. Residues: CASSLDPRGDTQYF.

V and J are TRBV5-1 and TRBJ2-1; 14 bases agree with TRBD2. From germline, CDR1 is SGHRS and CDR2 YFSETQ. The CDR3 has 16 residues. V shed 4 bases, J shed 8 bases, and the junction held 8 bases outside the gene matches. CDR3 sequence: CASSQGLAGVGDEQFF. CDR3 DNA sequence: TGCGCCAGCAGCCAGGGACTAGCGGGAGTGGGCGATGAGCAGTTCTTC.

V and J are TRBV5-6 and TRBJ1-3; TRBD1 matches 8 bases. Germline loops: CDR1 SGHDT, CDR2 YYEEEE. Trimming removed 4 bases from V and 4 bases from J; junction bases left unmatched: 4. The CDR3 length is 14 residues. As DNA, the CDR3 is TGTGCCAGCAGCAACAGGGGGTTAGGAAACACCATATATTTT. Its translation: CASSNRGLGNTIYF. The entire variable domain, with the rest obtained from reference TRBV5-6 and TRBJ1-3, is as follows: DAGVTQSPTHLIKTRGQQVTLRCSPKSGHDTVSWYQQALGQGPQFIFQYYEEEERQRGNFPDRFSGHQFPNYSSELNVNALLLGDSALYLCASSNRGLGNTIYFGEGSWLTVV.

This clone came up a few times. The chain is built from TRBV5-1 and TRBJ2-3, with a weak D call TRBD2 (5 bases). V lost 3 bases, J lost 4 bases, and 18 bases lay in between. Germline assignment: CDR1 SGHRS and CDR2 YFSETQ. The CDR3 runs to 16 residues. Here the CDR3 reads CASSSERKRAADTQYF. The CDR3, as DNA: TGCGCCAGCAGCTCGGAGCGGAAAAGGGCTGCAGATACGCAGTATTTT.

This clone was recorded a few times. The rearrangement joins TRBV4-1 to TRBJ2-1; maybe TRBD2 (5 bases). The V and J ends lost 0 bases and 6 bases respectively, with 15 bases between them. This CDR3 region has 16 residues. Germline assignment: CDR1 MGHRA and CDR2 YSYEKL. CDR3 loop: CASSQDQPLVGNEQFF. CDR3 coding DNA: TGCGCCAGCAGCCAAGATCAGCCACTAGTGGGCAATGAGCAGTTCTTC.